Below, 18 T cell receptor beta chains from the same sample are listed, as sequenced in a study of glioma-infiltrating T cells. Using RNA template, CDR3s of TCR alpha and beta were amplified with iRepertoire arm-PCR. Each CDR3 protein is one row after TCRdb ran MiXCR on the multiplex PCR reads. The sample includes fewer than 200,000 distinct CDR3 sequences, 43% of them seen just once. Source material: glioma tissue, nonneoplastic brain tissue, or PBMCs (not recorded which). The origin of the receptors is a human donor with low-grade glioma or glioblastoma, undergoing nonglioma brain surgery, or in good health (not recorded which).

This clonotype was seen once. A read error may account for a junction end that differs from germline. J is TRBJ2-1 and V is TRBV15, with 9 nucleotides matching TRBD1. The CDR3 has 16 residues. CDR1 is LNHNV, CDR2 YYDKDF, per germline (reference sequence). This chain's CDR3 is CATSSLGQGENNEQLF. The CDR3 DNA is TGTGCCACCAGCAGCCTGGGACAGGGTGAAAACAATGAGCAGCTCTTC.

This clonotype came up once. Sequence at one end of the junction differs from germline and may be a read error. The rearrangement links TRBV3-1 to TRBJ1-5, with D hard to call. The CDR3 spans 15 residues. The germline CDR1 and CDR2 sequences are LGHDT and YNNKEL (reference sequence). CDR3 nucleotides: TGTGCCAGCAGCCAAGGAATACTCGGCAATCATCCCCAGCATTTT. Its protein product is CASSQGILGNHPQHF.

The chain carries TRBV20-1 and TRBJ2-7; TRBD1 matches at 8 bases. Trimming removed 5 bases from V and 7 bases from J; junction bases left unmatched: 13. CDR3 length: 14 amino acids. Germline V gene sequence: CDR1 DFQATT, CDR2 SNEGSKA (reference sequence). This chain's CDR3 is CSADGQGPLNEQYF. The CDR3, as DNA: TGCAGTGCTGACGGACAGGGACCCCTTAATGAGCAGTACTTC.

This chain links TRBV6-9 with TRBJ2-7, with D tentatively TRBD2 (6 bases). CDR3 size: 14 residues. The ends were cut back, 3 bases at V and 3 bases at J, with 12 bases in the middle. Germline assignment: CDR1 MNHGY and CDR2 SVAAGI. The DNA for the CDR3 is TGTGCCAGCAGTTACGCGGGGCCAAACTACGAGCAGTACTTC. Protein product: CASSYAGPNYEQYF.

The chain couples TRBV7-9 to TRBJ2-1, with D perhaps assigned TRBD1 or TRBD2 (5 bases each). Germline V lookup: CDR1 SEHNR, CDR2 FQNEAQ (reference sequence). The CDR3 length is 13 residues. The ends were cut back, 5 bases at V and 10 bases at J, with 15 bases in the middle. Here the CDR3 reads CASSRGTGQEQFF. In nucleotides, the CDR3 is TGTGCCAGCAGCCGAGGGACGGGGCAAGAGCAGTTCTTC.

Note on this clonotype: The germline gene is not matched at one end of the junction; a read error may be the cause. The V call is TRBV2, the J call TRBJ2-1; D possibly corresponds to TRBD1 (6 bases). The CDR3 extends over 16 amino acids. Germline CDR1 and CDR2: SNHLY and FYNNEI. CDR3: CASSTRTGLGSDEHFF. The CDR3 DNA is TGTGCCAGCAGTACCCGCACAGGGCTTGGTTCGGATGAGCACTTCTTC.

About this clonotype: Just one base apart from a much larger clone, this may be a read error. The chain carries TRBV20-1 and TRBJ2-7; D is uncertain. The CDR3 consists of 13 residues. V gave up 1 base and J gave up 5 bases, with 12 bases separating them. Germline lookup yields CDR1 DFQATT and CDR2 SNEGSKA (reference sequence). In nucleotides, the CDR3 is TGCAGTGCTAGAGGGCACCTCCGGGACGAGCAGTACTTC. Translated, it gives CSARGHLRDEQYF.

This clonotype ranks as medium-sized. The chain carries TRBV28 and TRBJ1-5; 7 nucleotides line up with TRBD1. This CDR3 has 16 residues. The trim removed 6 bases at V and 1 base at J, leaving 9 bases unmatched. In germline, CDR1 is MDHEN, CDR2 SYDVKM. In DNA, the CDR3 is TGTGCCAGCAGCCGAGGGACAGTGCGAAGCAATCAGCCCCAGCATTTT. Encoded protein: CASSRGTVRSNQPQHF.

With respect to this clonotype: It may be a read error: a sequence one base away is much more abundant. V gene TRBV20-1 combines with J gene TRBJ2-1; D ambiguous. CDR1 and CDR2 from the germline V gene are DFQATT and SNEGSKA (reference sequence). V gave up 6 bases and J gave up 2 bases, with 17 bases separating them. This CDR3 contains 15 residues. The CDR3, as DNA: TGCAGTGCCCCCCCCTGGGAAAGTACCTACAATGAGCAGTTCTTC. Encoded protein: CSAPPWESTYNEQFF.

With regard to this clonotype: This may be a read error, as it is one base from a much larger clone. The chain's CDR3 is CASYSTRGYNEQFF. For the CDR3, the DNA is TGTGCCAGCTACTCGACTAGGGGTTACAATGAGCAGTTCTTC. The chain uses TRBV28 and TRBJ2-1, with D tentatively TRBD2 (6 bases). CDR1 is MDHEN, CDR2 SYDVKM, per germline. V gave up 8 bases and J gave up 4 bases, with 15 bases separating them. The CDR3 is 14 residues long.

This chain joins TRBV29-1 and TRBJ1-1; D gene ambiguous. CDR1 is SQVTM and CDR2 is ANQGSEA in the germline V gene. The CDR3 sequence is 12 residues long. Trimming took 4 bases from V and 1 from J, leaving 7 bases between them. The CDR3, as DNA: TGCAGCGTTGGGTCCTGGAACACTGAAGCTTTCTTT. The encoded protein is CSVGSWNTEAFF.

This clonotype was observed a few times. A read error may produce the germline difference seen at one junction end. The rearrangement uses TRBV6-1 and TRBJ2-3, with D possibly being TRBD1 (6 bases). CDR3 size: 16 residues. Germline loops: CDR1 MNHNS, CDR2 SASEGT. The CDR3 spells CASSSPTSRRTATQYF. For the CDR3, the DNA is TGTGCCAGCAGTTCCCCTACTAGTCGGAGGACAGCTACGCAGTATTTT.

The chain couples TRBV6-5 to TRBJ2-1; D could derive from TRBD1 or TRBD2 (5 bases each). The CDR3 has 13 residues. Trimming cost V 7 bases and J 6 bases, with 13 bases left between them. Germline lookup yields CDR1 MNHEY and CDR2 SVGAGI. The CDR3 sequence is CASIGTTTNEQFF. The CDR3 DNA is TGTGCCAGCATCGGGACCACCACCAATGAGCAGTTCTTC.

CDR3 in amino acids: CSARDRPYPRLAKNIQYF. For the CDR3, the DNA is TGCAGTGCTAGAGATCGCCCCTACCCCAGACTAGCCAAAAACATTCAGTACTTC. J is TRBJ2-4 and V is TRBV20-1; D call uncertain. The V gene lost 0 bases and the J gene lost 0 bases, with 18 bases spanning the gap. This CDR3 has 18 residues. The germline V gene has CDR1 DFQATT and CDR2 SNEGSKA (reference sequence).

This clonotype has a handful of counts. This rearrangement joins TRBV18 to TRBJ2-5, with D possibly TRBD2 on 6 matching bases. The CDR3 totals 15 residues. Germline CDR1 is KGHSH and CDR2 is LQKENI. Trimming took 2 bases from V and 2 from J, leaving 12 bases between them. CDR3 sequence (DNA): TGTGCCAGCTCACCATTCGCGGGGCAACAAGAGACCCAGTACTTC. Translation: CASSPFAGQQETQYF.

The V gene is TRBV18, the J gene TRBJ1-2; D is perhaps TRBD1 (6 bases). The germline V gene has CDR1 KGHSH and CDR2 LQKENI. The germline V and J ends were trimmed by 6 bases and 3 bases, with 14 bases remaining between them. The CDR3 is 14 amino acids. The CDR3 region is CASSPARGDYGYTF. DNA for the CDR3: TGTGCCAGCTCGCCTGCTAGGGGGGACTATGGCTACACCTTC. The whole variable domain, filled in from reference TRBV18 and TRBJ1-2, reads NAGVMQNPRHLVRRRGQEARLRCSPMKGHSHVYWYRQLPEEGLKFMVYLQKENIIDESGMPKERFSAEFPKEGPSILRIQQVVRGDSAAYFCASSPARGDYGYTFGSGTRLTVV.

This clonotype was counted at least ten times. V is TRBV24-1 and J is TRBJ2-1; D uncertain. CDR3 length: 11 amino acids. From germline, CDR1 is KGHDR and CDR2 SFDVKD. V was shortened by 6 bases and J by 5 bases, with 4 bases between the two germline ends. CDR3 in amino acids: CATSRNNEQFF. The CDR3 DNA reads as TGTGCCACCAGTAGAAACAATGAGCAGTTCTTC.

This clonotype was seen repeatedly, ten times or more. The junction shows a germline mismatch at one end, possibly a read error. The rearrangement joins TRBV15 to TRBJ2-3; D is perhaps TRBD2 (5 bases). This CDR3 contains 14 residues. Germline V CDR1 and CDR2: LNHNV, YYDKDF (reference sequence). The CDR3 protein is CASSYGVITDTQYF. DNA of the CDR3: TGTGCCAGCAGCTACGGGGTGATCACAGATACGCAGTATTTT.